The 30 T cell receptor beta chains below were found in one sample sequenced in a study of CD8 T cells in Susac syndrome. RNA was extracted with the RNeasy kit, and a quantity of roughly 0.5 to 1 ug was reverse transcribed using random hexamers. In TCRdb, the immunoSEQ multiplex PCR reads were re-called with MiXCR into one record per CDR3 protein. The data show under 200,000 distinct CDR3 sequences, 90% to 95% seen once. Material: CD4+ T cells from PBMCs. The receptors stem from a human donor with Susac syndrome.

The chain joins TRBV7-2 to TRBJ2-1, with D possibly TRBD2 on 7 matching bases. Germline assignment: CDR1 SGHTA and CDR2 FQGNSA. V was clipped by 1 base and J by 6 bases, with 19 bases between them. The CDR3 totals 17 residues. The CDR3 loop is CASSLEGGGAVGNEQFF. CDR3 coding DNA: TGTGCCAGCAGCTTAGAAGGTGGGGGGGCAGTCGGCAATGAGCAGTTCTTC.

The chain uses TRBV5-6 and TRBJ2-5; tentative D call: TRBD1 (5 bases). There are 13 residues in the CDR3. V lost 3 bases and J lost 3, with 9 bases in between. Germline loops: CDR1 SGHDT, CDR2 YYEEEE. The CDR3 spells CASSWTNKETQYF. The CDR3 DNA reads TGTGCCAGCAGCTGGACAAATAAAGAGACCCAGTACTTC.

The rearrangement joins TRBV20-1 to TRBJ2-7; TRBD1 agrees at 7 bases. The CDR3 extends over 16 amino acids. The junction had 10 bases not matched to a gene; V was cut back by 0 bases and J by 2 bases. Per the germline V gene, CDR1 is DFQATT and CDR2 is SNEGSKA (reference sequence). CDR3 nucleotide sequence: TGCAGTGCTAGAGATTTCAAGACAGGGCTAACCTACGAGCAGTACTTC. Protein sequence: CSARDFKTGLTYEQYF.

This clonotype was observed once. Here the CDR3 reads CASNLGLSTDTQYF. The DNA of the CDR3 is TGTGCCAGCAACCTGGGACTAAGCACAGATACGCAGTATTTT. The gene calls are TRBV12-3 or TRBV12-4 and TRBJ2-3; 7 nucleotides line up with TRBD2. V was clipped by 7 bases and J by 0 bases; unmatched bases: 4. CDR3 size: 14 residues.

The chain couples TRBV7-8 to TRBJ2-5, with D uncertain. V dropped 3 bases and J dropped 2 bases, with 16 bases sitting between them. The CDR3 consists of 16 residues. Germline loops: CDR1 SGHVS, CDR2 FQNEAQ. CDR3 nucleotides: TGTGCCAGCAGCTTTTGGTGGGTCTTGGGGCAAGAGACCCAGTACTTC. As protein: CASSFWWVLGQETQYF.

The chain has TRBV20-1 and TRBJ1-5; no definite D call. This CDR3 is 14 amino acids long. V was pared by 4 bases and J by 0 bases, with 10 bases between. Germline V lookup: CDR1 DFQATT, CDR2 SNEGSKA (reference sequence). For the CDR3, the DNA is TGCAGTGCTACCCCCCCGTATAGCAATCAGCCCCAGCATTTT. It specifies CSATPPYSNQPQHF.

This clonotype was counted a single time. The V and J genes are TRBV28 and TRBJ2-2; D possibly corresponds to TRBD2 (6 bases). This CDR3 region has 15 residues. Trimming removed 5 bases from V and 0 bases from J, with 10 bases in between. CDR1 and CDR2 from the germline V gene are MDHEN and SYDVKM. DNA of the CDR3: TGTGCCAGCAGTGCGGGGACGGCGAACACCGGGGAGCTGTTTTTT. Translating it yields CASSAGTANTGELFF.

This sequence joins TRBV19 and TRBJ1-1; no clear D. The CDR3 is 13 residues long. Germline V gives CDR1 LNHDA, CDR2 SQIVND (reference sequence). Trimming removed 6 bases from V and 0 bases from J, with 8 bases in between. The DNA for the CDR3 is TGTGCCAGTAGAGAACAGATGAACACTGAAGCTTTCTTT. It is translated as CASREQMNTEAFF.

The CDR3 DNA sequence: TGTGCCAGCAGCCAAAGAGCGGGGGGGCCGGGAGAGACCCAGTACTTC. Its translation is CASSQRAGGPGETQYF. This chain connects TRBV7-2 to TRBJ2-5, with 10 bases aligning to TRBD2. Trimming removed 5 bases from V and 4 bases from J; junction bases left unmatched: 10. Germline V gene lookup returns CDR1 SGHTA and CDR2 FQGNSA. The CDR3 consists of 16 residues.

The V call is TRBV9, the J call TRBJ2-3; 8 positions agree with TRBD2. CDR1 and CDR2 from the germline V gene are SGDLS and YYNGEE. After removal of 4 bases from V and 4 bases from J, the junction contained 14 bases not matched to a gene. This CDR3 comprises 17 residues. The DNA of the CDR3 is TGTGCCAGCAGCCTCTCCGGGCATACGGGAGGGGCAGATACGCAGTATTTT. Its translation is CASSLSGHTGGADTQYF. Full variable domain (remainder filled in from reference TRBV9 and TRBJ2-3): DSGVTQTPKHLITATGQRVTLRCSPRSGDLSVYWYQQSLDQGLQFLIQYYNGEERAKGNILERFSAQQFPDLHSELNLSSLELGDSALYFCASSLSGHTGGADTQYFGPGTRLTVL.

This sequence joins TRBV12-3 or TRBV12-4 and TRBJ1-5, with D unresolved. This CDR3 has 14 amino acids. V gave up 0 bases and J gave up 3 bases, with 6 bases separating them. For the CDR3, the DNA is TGTGCCAGCAGTTTAGCACCGATCAATCAGCCCCAGCATTTT. This gives the protein CASSLAPINQPQHF.

J is TRBJ2-1 and V is TRBV20-1; TRBD2 matches at 14 bases. Germline CDR1 is DFQATT and CDR2 is SNEGSKA (reference sequence). The junction had 8 bases not matched to a gene; V was cut back by 3 bases and J by 7 bases. The CDR3 covers 16 residues. CDR3 in DNA: TGCAGTGCTAGTCGGGGGGGACTAGCGGGAGTAAATGAGCAGTTCTTC. Translated: CSASRGGLAGVNEQFF.

This sequence joins TRBV4-2 and TRBJ1-4; weak D call: TRBD1 (5 bases). Germline CDR1 reads LGHNA; CDR2 reads YNFKEQ. This CDR3 comprises 13 residues. Between the trimmed V and J ends, which lost 4 bases and 8 bases, there was a span of 11 bases. CDR3 amino acids: CASSRGEEEKLFF. The CDR3, as DNA: TGTGCCAGCAGCCGAGGGGAGGAGGAAAAACTGTTTTTT.

This chain connects TRBV18 to TRBJ2-3, with 7 bases identical to TRBD1. Germline CDR1 KGHSH, CDR2 LQKENI. The CDR3 loop spans 15 amino acids. The V gene end was trimmed by 0 bases and the J gene end by 2 bases; junction bases not matched to a gene: 2. Here the CDR3 reads CASSPPGQPTDTQYF. CDR3 sequence (DNA): TGTGCCAGCTCACCACCGGGACAGCCCACAGATACGCAGTATTTT.

The chain couples TRBV3-1 to TRBJ1-6; no clear D gene. CDR3 length: 14 amino acids. Trimming shortened V by 3 bases and J by 5 bases, and 8 bases separated the two germline ends. Germline CDR1 and CDR2: LGHDT and YNNKEL (reference sequence). Here the CDR3 DNA reads TGTGCCAGCAGCCAGCCAGGTGATAATTCACCCCTCCACTTT. Encoded protein: CASSQPGDNSPLHF.

The chain uses TRBV6-2 or TRBV6-3 and TRBJ1-1, with D uncertain. This CDR3 comprises 18 residues. Germline loops: CDR1 MNHEY, CDR2 SVGEGT. Between the trimmed V and J ends, which lost 2 bases and 4 bases, there was a span of 23 bases. The CDR3 loop is CASSYLWKALPSGTEAFF. Here the CDR3 DNA reads TGTGCCAGCAGTTACCTTTGGAAAGCTCTTCCCTCGGGCACTGAAGCTTTCTTT.

V is TRBV5-1 and J is TRBJ1-1; D unresolved. V shed 0 bases and J shed 1 base, with 16 bases lying between them. The CDR3 loop spans 17 amino acids. The germline V gene has CDR1 SGHRS and CDR2 YFSETQ. CDR3 in DNA: TGCGCCAGCAGCTTGGCCCTCCAGACGGAAGAGAACACTGAAGCTTTCTTT. As protein: CASSLALQTEENTEAFF.

The V call is TRBV20-1, the J call TRBJ1-1; D call uncertain. Trimming shortened V by 7 bases and J by 0 bases, and 15 bases separated the two germline ends. Germline loops: CDR1 DFQATT, CDR2 SNEGSKA (reference sequence). CDR3 length equals 14 residues. The CDR3: CSVGGSAMNTEAFF. For the CDR3, the DNA is TGCAGTGTAGGTGGATCAGCAATGAACACTGAAGCTTTCTTT.

The rearrangement links TRBV6-5 to TRBJ2-2; D possibly matches TRBD1 or TRBD2 (5 bases each). CDR3 size: 15 residues. Germline values: CDR1 MNHEY, CDR2 SVGAGI. V dropped 10 bases and J dropped 6 bases, with 21 bases sitting between them. The CDR3 sequence is CATTAQGREPGELFF. The CDR3 DNA reads as TGTGCCACCACGGCGCAGGGACGAGAGCCCGGGGAGCTGTTTTTT.

V is TRBV20-1 and J is TRBJ1-2; a weak D match, TRBD1 (5 bases). V was clipped by 3 bases and J by 4 bases, with 12 bases between them. The CDR3 is made up of 13 amino acids. CDR1 is DFQATT, CDR2 SNEGSKA, per germline (reference sequence). The CDR3 DNA sequence: TGCAGTGCTAGGGGGGACGGACCCTATGGCTACACCTTC. It codes for CSARGDGPYGYTF.

The chain carries TRBV5-1 and TRBJ2-3; D perhaps matches TRBD2 (6 bases). This CDR3 is built from 15 residues. The germline V gene has CDR1 SGHRS and CDR2 YFSETQ. V dropped 5 bases and J dropped 2 bases, with 15 bases sitting between them. CDR3 region: CASSRDRRDTDTQYF. The CDR3 DNA follows: TGCGCCAGCAGTAGAGATCGGCGGGACACAGATACGCAGTATTTT.

The chain's CDR3 is CSAQGASGVSYEQYF. CDR3 in DNA: TGCAGTGCCCAAGGCGCTAGCGGGGTATCCTACGAGCAGTACTTC. This chain connects TRBV20-1 to TRBJ2-7; 9 positions agree with TRBD2. Germline V CDR1 and CDR2: DFQATT, SNEGSKA (reference sequence). The ends lost 6 bases at V and 1 base at J; junction bases unmatched: 10. The CDR3 is 15 residues long.

The chain recombines TRBV12-3 or TRBV12-4 with TRBJ2-1; D perhaps matches TRBD2 (6 bases). This CDR3 is built from 15 residues. V lost 4 bases to trimming and J lost 0 bases, with 10 bases between them. The CDR3 DNA reads as TGTGCCAGCAGTTCCCAACTAGCCTCCTACAATGAGCAGTTCTTC. Its protein product is CASSSQLASYNEQFF.

V usage is TRBV3-1 and J usage is TRBJ1-1; a possible D gene is TRBD1 (6 bases). Trimming removed 3 bases from V and 6 bases from J, with 14 bases in between. The CDR3 spans 14 residues. Germline lookup yields CDR1 LGHDT and CDR2 YNNKEL (reference sequence). CDR3 sequence (DNA): TGTGCCAGCAGCCACCGGACAGCTAACGCTGAAGCTTTCTTT. Its translation is CASSHRTANAEAFF.

V and J are TRBV5-1 and TRBJ1-1; D is unresolved. CDR3 length: 13 amino acids. Looked up from germline, CDR1 is SGHRS and CDR2 is YFSETQ. The V end lost 0 bases, the J end lost 5 bases, and 8 bases lay between the germline ends. Here the CDR3 reads CASSLASETEAFF. CDR3 nucleotide sequence: TGCGCCAGCAGCTTGGCCAGTGAGACTGAAGCTTTCTTT.

The chain links TRBV19 to TRBJ1-5; D remains ambiguous. Germline loops: CDR1 LNHDA, CDR2 SQIVND (reference sequence). The CDR3 is 13 residues long. The V and J ends lost 5 bases and 3 bases respectively, with 8 bases between them. This CDR3 reads CASSPGINQPQHF. In DNA form, the CDR3 reads TGTGCCAGTAGTCCAGGAATCAATCAGCCCCAGCATTTT.

The V call is TRBV12-3 or TRBV12-4, the J call TRBJ2-1; D gene uncertain. V was cut by 2 bases and J by 8 bases, with 10 bases left in between. The CDR3 consists of 13 residues. The CDR3 loop is CASSLYAVHEQFF. DNA for the CDR3: TGTGCCAGCAGTTTATATGCGGTCCATGAGCAGTTCTTC.

The V call is TRBV11-2, the J call TRBJ2-5; a weak D match, TRBD2 (5 bases). The CDR3 spans 13 residues. V lost 3 bases to trimming and J lost 1 base, with 6 bases between them. Germline loops: CDR1 SGHAT, CDR2 FQNNGV. The DNA for the CDR3 is TGTGCCAGCAGCTTTGAGGGCCAAGAGACCCAGTACTTC. Translated, it gives CASSFEGQETQYF.

This sequence joins TRBV3-1 and TRBJ2-3; 12 nucleotides match TRBD2. Per the germline V gene, CDR1 is LGHDT and CDR2 is YNNKEL (reference sequence). This CDR3 contains 14 residues. The junction had 7 bases not matched to a gene; V was cut back by 5 bases and J by 10 bases. The CDR3 DNA sequence: TGTGCCAGCAGCACCGGGACTAGCGGGTCTCCGCAGTATTTT. Protein product: CASSTGTSGSPQYF.

This clonotype was found a few times. This chain uses TRBV6-1 with TRBJ2-1; 8 bases are a match to TRBD1. This CDR3 is built from 16 residues. The germline gives CDR1 MNHNS, CDR2 SASEGT. The ends lost 6 bases at V and 7 bases at J; junction bases unmatched: 14. CDR3: CASSSEQGGLGNEQFF. DNA of the CDR3: TGTGCCAGCAGCTCGGAACAGGGGGGACTTGGGAATGAGCAGTTCTTC.